These T cell receptor beta chains were read from a single sample in a study of blood T cells in healthy people across ages. One entry per CDR3 protein, called by TCRdb with MiXCR from the 5' RACE reads. The sample yields about 590,000 distinct CDR3 sequences, approximately 30% seen once. The sample taken for sequencing was blood. All receptors come from a woman aged 80 or over in good health. The CDR3 runs from the conserved cysteine through the conserved F or W.

v_gene | CDR3aa
TRBV19 | CASVSSGAMGNEQFF
TRBV20-1 | CSALSASGGDTDTQYF
TRBV5-1 | CASTLEYPDTQYF
TRBV2 | CASSEGPPPADTQYF
TRBV7-2 | CASSLAQGRDTQYF
TRBV30 | CAWKGTSLGEQFF
TRBV30 | CAWSVSRGYEQYF
TRBV19 | CASRPQGRGNQPQHF
TRBV6-6 | CASSYSPPGWSDTQYF
TRBV7-3 | CASSSLGLAPVYF
TRBV14 | CASSQDLGLAGGPTDTQYF
TRBV28 | CASSRLLGGEQYF
TRBV12-3/TRBV12-4 | CASSSGVGGLSTDTQYF
TRBV6-5 | CASRKTTRTGARGDGYTF
TRBV20-1 | CSARDQGTPSFTDTQYF
TRBV7-9 | CASSFRQGSTDTQYF
TRBV6-5 | CASSPSGQGVNQPQHF
TRBV24-1 | CATSDAFNGGLLNEQFF
TRBV10-3 | CAISESGASSYNEQFF
TRBV5-1 | CASSSGQARSETQYF
TRBV7-6 | CASSSGARYEQYF
TRBV20-1 | CSATRGGEQYF
TRBV20-1 | CSARDRTSGGACNEQYF
TRBV5-1 | CASSRAGITDTQYF
TRBV6-2/TRBV6-3 | CASSYGAMKGGANQPQHF
TRBV5-1 | CASSSTGQGANERYF
TRBV7-9 | CASSLPGLAGGRNEQFF
TRBV2 | CASRQTGLNGYTF
TRBV3-1 | CASSQDFPNTDTQYF
TRBV28 | CACSLGRYEQYF